The table lists the clone carrying this T cell receptor (beta chain) with a few counts. Per the germline V gene, CDR1 is MNHEY and CDR2 is SVGAGI. The V gene lost 9 bases and the J gene lost 0 bases, with 20 bases spanning the gap. The CDR3 has 16 residues. This record belongs to a study of blood T cells in healthy people across ages. At the level of the study: Per every two T cells, about one barcoded beta molecule was captured by template switching.

Primed by a sample-barcoded 5' primer and a J-beta primer mix, a second PCR proceeded for 7 to 11 cycles. Each cDNA molecule, via a template-switch adaptor with 12 random nucleotides, was tagged. TCRdb processed the 5' RACE reads anew with MiXCR; each CDR3 protein has one entry. The sample has 1.5 million to 2 million distinct CDR3 sequences, less than 50% seen once. In terms of origin and age, donors were healthy Caucasian individuals from Russia aged roughly 6 to 100. The chain has TRBV6-5 and TRBJ1-2, with D hard to call. Sample: blood. This TCR was sampled from a woman in her forties in good health. The CDR3 reads CASTGPRQGTNYGYTF. Here the CDR3 DNA reads TGTGCCAGTACCGGCCCGCGACAAGGGACTAACTATGGCTACACCTTC.